Listed here are 22 T cell receptor beta chains from one sample, sequenced in a study of blood T cell repertoires in COVID-19. Using immunoSEQ multiplex PCR, the repertoire was profiled, and TCRdb retains in-frame clones only, with some absent. The sample comprises about 160,000 clones, about 81% of which are singletons, and roughly a fifth rests with the top ten. Sequences were obtained from peripheral blood. These receptors came from a woman aged 80 or over with acute or convalescent COVID-19.

The V gene is TRBV13, the J gene TRBJ2-1; possible D gene TRBD1, 6 bases. The ends were cut back, 5 bases at V and 5 bases at J, with 10 bases in the middle. This CDR3 is built from 13 residues. Germline V gene data show CDR1 as PRHDT and CDR2 as FYEKMQ (reference sequence). The CDR3 here is CASSTTGNNEQFF. CDR3 nucleotide sequence: TGTGCCAGCAGCACAACAGGGAACAATGAGCAGTTCTTC.

The chain has TRBV6-6 and TRBJ2-1, with a weak D call TRBD2 (5 bases). V shed 5 bases and J shed 3 bases, with 8 bases lying between them. Germline V gene lookup returns CDR1 MNHNY and CDR2 SVGAGI (reference sequence). CDR3 length: 13 amino acids. This chain's CDR3 is CASSQTSYNEQFF. The CDR3 region has the DNA TGTGCCAGCAGTCAAACTAGCTACAATGAGCAGTTCTTC.

The chain couples TRBV7-2 to TRBJ2-3; D is possibly TRBD1 (6 bases). There are 15 residues in the CDR3. Trimming stripped 5 bases from V and 2 bases from J, with 14 bases between. Germline CDR1 and CDR2: SGHTA and FQGNSA. CDR3 region: CASSAPQGNTDTQYF. The CDR3, as DNA: TGTGCCAGCAGCGCACCACAGGGAAACACAGATACGCAGTATTTT.

V is TRBV19 and J is TRBJ1-2; 7 bases line up with TRBD1. CDR3 length: 15 residues. Germline CDR1 LNHDA, CDR2 SQIVND (reference sequence). Trimming removed 4 bases from V and 2 bases from J; junction bases left unmatched: 7. Here the CDR3 reads CASSRASTGNYGYTF. In nucleotides, the CDR3 is TGTGCCAGTAGTAGGGCTTCGACAGGGAACTATGGCTACACCTTC.

The V and J genes are TRBV7-8 and TRBJ2-7; TRBD1 matches 7 bases. In germline, CDR1 is SGHVS, CDR2 FQNEAQ. This CDR3 has 14 residues. The V gene end was trimmed by 4 bases and the J gene end by 1 base; junction bases not matched to a gene: 4. The CDR3 is CASSSSTGSYEQYF. The CDR3 nucleotides are TGTGCCAGCAGCTCGTCGACAGGGTCCTACGAGCAGTACTTC.

The chain joins TRBV5-4 to TRBJ1-4, with a tentative D call TRBD1 (5 bases). The V gene's germline CDR1 is SGHNT and CDR2 YYREEE (reference sequence). V was cut by 4 bases and J by 5 bases, with 9 bases left in between. This CDR3 is built from 13 residues. The CDR3 nucleotides read TGTGCCAGCAGCCCGGGGGGGAATGAAAAACTGTTTTTT. This encodes CASSPGGNEKLFF.

This clone was observed once. This chain links TRBV3-1 (or the pseudogene TRBV3-2) with TRBJ1-2; D perhaps matches TRBD1 (5 bases). Trimming pared 4 bases from V and 5 bases from J, leaving 11 bases between. Germline V gene data show CDR1 as LGHDT and CDR2 as YNNKEL (reference sequence). The CDR3 spans 13 residues. Here the CDR3 reads CASSPGLGYGYTF. The CDR3 DNA reads as TGTGCCAGCAGCCCAGGGTTGGGATATGGCTACACCTTC.

The chain employs TRBV19 and TRBJ2-1; D not resolved. The V gene lost 5 bases and the J gene lost 0 bases, with 8 bases spanning the gap. Germline CDR1 LNHDA, CDR2 SQIVND (reference sequence). The CDR3 has 14 residues. The CDR3 DNA reads as TGTGCCAGTAGTCTACAGAGCTCCTACAATGAGCAGTTCTTC. Protein: CASSLQSSYNEQFF. Full variable domain (missing parts from reference TRBV19 and TRBJ2-1): DGGITQSPKYLFRKEGQNVTLSCEQNLNHDAMYWYRQDPGQGLRLIYYSQIVNDFQKGDIAEGYSVSREKKESFPLTVTSAQKNPTAFYLCASSLQSSYNEQFFGPGTRLTVL.

The chain has TRBV19 and TRBJ2-7; TRBD1 might be the D (6 bases). This CDR3 has 16 residues. The germline V and J ends were trimmed by 4 bases and 0 bases, with 16 bases remaining between them. Germline V gene sequence: CDR1 LNHDA, CDR2 SQIVND (reference sequence). DNA for the CDR3: TGTGCCAGTAGTAGAATACAGGGCAAGGGCTCCTACGAGCAGTACTTC. It translates to CASSRIQGKGSYEQYF.

This chain uses TRBV7-6 with TRBJ1-1; maybe TRBD1 (6 bases). The CDR3 loop spans 15 amino acids. The V end lost 5 bases, the J end lost 1 base, and 14 bases lay between the germline ends. Germline V lookup: CDR1 SGHVS, CDR2 FNYEAQ. The CDR3 region is CASSPNYRENTEAFF. In nucleotides, the CDR3 is TGTGCCAGCAGCCCCAATTACAGGGAGAACACTGAAGCTTTCTTT.

This chain joins TRBV5-7 and TRBJ2-7; TRBD1 matches at 7 bases. TRBV5-7 is an ORF, and what it does is uncertain. With 4 bases clipped from V and 2 bases from J, the junction kept 9 bases outside the gene matches. The CDR3 is 15 residues long. Here the CDR3 DNA reads TGTGCCAGCAGCCAGACCGGGACAGCAACCTACGAGCAGTACTTC. This gives the protein CASSQTGTATYEQYF.

The rearrangement uses TRBV6-5 and TRBJ2-2, with 11 bases lining up with TRBD2. The CDR3 is 15 amino acids. Germline lookup yields CDR1 MNHEY and CDR2 SVGAGI. V lost 7 bases and J lost 6; bases outside the gene matches: 7. CDR3 sequence (DNA): TGTGCCAGCACTTTAGCGGGGGGGCCCCCCGGGGAGCTGTTTTTT. Residues: CASTLAGGPPGELFF.

The genes are TRBV28 and TRBJ1-5; 7 bases agree with TRBD1. Germline V gives CDR1 MDHEN, CDR2 SYDVKM. The V and J ends lost 7 bases and 5 bases, in that order; junction bases with no gene match: 11. This CDR3 is built from 15 residues. The CDR3, as DNA: TGTGCCAGCAATCCTGGGGACAGAGTATATCAGCCCCAGCATTTT. Translation gives CASNPGDRVYQPQHF.

The count of this clone is one. The rearrangement joins TRBV5-6 to TRBJ1-2; D possibly corresponds to TRBD1 (6 bases). CDR3 length equals 16 residues. Deletions cut 4 bases from V and 3 bases from J, with 19 bases between. The germline V gene has CDR1 SGHDT and CDR2 YYEEEE. CDR3 coding DNA: TGTGCCAGCAGCGCCTCCCGTATTACAGGGCACTATGGCTACACCTTC. It encodes CASSASRITGHYGYTF.

This rearrangement joins TRBV12-5 to TRBJ1-1; D gene unclear. CDR1 LGHNT and CDR2 FRNRAP come from the germline V gene. The CDR3 has 16 amino acids. Trimming took off 0 bases at V and 1 base at J, with 12 bases between the two ends. The CDR3 reads CASGLVAFGGNTEAFF. The CDR3 nucleotides read TGTGCTAGTGGTTTGGTGGCTTTCGGAGGGAACACTGAAGCTTTCTTT.

The chain has TRBV7-6 and TRBJ2-5, with a weak D call TRBD1 (8 bases). The CDR3 runs 16 residues. Germline V gene data show CDR1 as SGHVS and CDR2 as FNYEAQ. Trimming shortened V by 6 bases and J by 4 bases, and 21 bases separated the two germline ends. CDR3 nucleotides: TGTGCCAGCAGTCGACATGAAAACAGGGGGGGAGAGACCCAGTACTTC. This codes for CASSRHENRGGETQYF.

This clone was recorded once. The rearrangement uses TRBV6-5 and TRBJ2-2, with 8 bases identical to TRBD1. V was pared by 5 bases and J by 3 bases, with 5 bases of the junction left unmatched. CDR1 is MNHEY, CDR2 SVGAGI, per germline. The CDR3 is made up of 15 amino acids. The CDR3 protein is CASSPDRADTGELFF. DNA for the CDR3: TGTGCCAGCAGTCCGGACAGGGCGGACACCGGGGAGCTGTTTTTT.

This clone has just a few counts. V usage is TRBV19 and J usage is TRBJ1-1, with D perhaps TRBD1 (6 bases). Between the trimmed V and J ends, which lost 3 bases and 0 bases, there was a span of 8 bases. The CDR3 covers 14 residues. From germline, CDR1 is LNHDA and CDR2 SQIVND (reference sequence). In nucleotides, the CDR3 is TGTGCCAGTAGTATTCAGGGGATGAACACTGAAGCTTTCTTT. The encoded protein is CASSIQGMNTEAFF. The whole variable domain, filled in from reference TRBV19 and TRBJ1-1, reads DGGITQSPKYLFRKEGQNVTLSCEQNLNHDAMYWYRQDPGQGLRLIYYSQIVNDFQKGDIAEGYSVSREKKESFPLTVTSAQKNPTAFYLCASSIQGMNTEAFFGQGTRLTVV.

The rearrangement joins TRBV13 to TRBJ2-3; TRBD1 matches at 11 bases. Germline assignment: CDR1 PRHDT and CDR2 FYEKMQ (reference sequence). The CDR3 has 19 residues. J was trimmed by 2 bases and V by 2 bases; bases with no gene match: 12. CDR3 sequence: CASSLSRTGGWGYTDTQYF. CDR3 DNA sequence: TGTGCCAGCAGCTTATCTCGGACAGGGGGCTGGGGATACACAGATACGCAGTATTTT.

J is TRBJ2-5 and V is TRBV18; D is ambiguous. V lost 6 bases and J lost 10, with 18 bases in between. This CDR3 region has 13 residues. Germline-derived CDR1 and CDR2 are KGHSH and LQKENI. CDR3 in amino acids: CASSPDARRGQYF. The CDR3 DNA reads as TGTGCCAGCTCCCCCGACGCTAGAAGAGGCCAGTACTTC. Drawing the rest from reference TRBV18 and TRBJ2-5, the complete variable domain is NAGVMQNPRHLVRRRGQEARLRCSPMKGHSHVYWYRQLPEEGLKFMVYLQKENIIDESGMPKERFSAEFPKEGPSILRIQQVVRGDSAAYFCASSPDARRGQYFGPGTRLLVL.

V is TRBV2 and J is TRBJ2-7, with D possibly being TRBD1 (5 bases). There are 16 residues in the CDR3. Trimming shortened V by 5 bases and J by 0 bases, and 17 bases separated the two germline ends. Germline-derived CDR1 and CDR2 are SNHLY and FYNNEI. CDR3 DNA: TGTGCCAGCAGTCACACACAGGATACCACCTCCTACGAGCAGTACTTC. It encodes CASSHTQDTTSYEQYF.

The chain combines TRBV28 with TRBJ2-7; a weak D match, TRBD2 (6 bases). The ends were cut back, 5 bases at V and 7 bases at J, with 24 bases in the middle. The CDR3 sequence is 16 residues long. Germline-derived CDR1 and CDR2 are MDHEN and SYDVKM. The chain's CDR3 is CASSGYTGVQRYEQYF. CDR3 bases: TGTGCCAGCAGTGGGTATACGGGGGTCCAGCGGTATGAGCAGTACTTC.